The present TCR beta chain was sequenced within a study of technical replicates of blood from a few donors. Data came from immunoSEQ multiplex PCR; TCRdb stores just in-frame clones and leaves some out. The sample gives under 90,000 clones, 96% of which show up once; around 0.18% is in the top ten. The V gene end was trimmed by 0 bases and the J gene end by 3 bases; junction bases not matched to a gene: 16. Per the germline V gene, CDR1 is MGHRA and CDR2 is YSYEKL. CDR3 size: 19 residues. V is TRBV4-1 and J is TRBJ2-7; 8 bases fit TRBD2. The clonotype was recovered from a human donor in good health. Sequenced: T cells isolated from PBMCs. CDR3 DNA: TGCGCCAGCAGCCAAGATTGGGGGAAAGGGGCGGGGGGAGTCTACGAGCAGTACTTC. As protein: CASSQDWGKGAGGVYEQYF.